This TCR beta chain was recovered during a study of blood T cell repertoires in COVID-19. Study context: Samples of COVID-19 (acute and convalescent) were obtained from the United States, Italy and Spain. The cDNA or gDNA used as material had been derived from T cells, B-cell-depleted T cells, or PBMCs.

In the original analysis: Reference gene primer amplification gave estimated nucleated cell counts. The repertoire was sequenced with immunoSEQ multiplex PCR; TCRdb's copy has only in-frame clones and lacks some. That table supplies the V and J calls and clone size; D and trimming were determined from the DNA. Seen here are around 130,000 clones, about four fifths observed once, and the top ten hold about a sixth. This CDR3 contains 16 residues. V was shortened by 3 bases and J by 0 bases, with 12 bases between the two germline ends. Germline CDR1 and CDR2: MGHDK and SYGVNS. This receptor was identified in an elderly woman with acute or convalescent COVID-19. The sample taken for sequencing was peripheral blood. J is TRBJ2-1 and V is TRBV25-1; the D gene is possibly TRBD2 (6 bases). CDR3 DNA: TGTGCCAGCAGTGATCTTACCGGGAGCTCCTACAATGAGCAGTTCTTC. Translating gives CASSDLTGSSYNEQFF.